Following are 6 T cell receptor beta chains from one sample sequenced in a study of T cell repertoires in cytomegalovirus infection. These TCRs' antigens remain unknown. TCRdb reprocessed the reads via MiXCR and lists one record per CDR3 protein. The data contain 70,000 to 85,000 distinct CDR3 sequences, 35% to 50% of them seen just once; the ten biggest clones take up approximately 95%. Specimen: CD8+ T cells from cultured PBMCs, collected from culture after CMV antigen stimulation. The source of these receptors is a human donor in good health (CMV status not recorded). Some clones in this sample may be carry-over from other donors' samples.

This clonotype was seen only a few times. This chain links TRBV4-1 with TRBJ2-7; D perhaps matches TRBD1 (9 bases). V lost 0 bases and J 6 bases, leaving 18 bases between the germline ends. The CDR3 extends over 16 amino acids. Germline CDR1 and CDR2: MGHRA and YSYEKL. The CDR3 spells CASSQDSGTGILEQYF. The DNA of the CDR3 is TGCGCCAGCAGCCAAGATAGCGGGACAGGGATACTCGAGCAGTACTTC.

This rearrangement joins TRBV19 to TRBJ1-6; a possible D gene is TRBD1 (5 bases). CDR3 length equals 14 residues. V dropped 7 bases and J dropped 7 bases, with 14 bases sitting between them. Germline V lookup: CDR1 LNHDA, CDR2 SQIVND (reference sequence). The CDR3 spells CASTGASENSPLHF. DNA for the CDR3: TGTGCCAGTACCGGGGCTTCAGAAAATTCACCCCTCCACTTT.

V gene TRBV11-1 combines with J gene TRBJ1-1; weak D call: TRBD1 (5 bases). Trimming removed 5 bases from V and 4 bases from J, with 14 bases in between. Germline V gene data show CDR1 as SGHAT and CDR2 as FQDESV (reference sequence). The CDR3 runs to 14 residues. CDR3 sequence reads: CASSKPGGSTEAFF. The CDR3 DNA sequence: TGTGCCAGCAGCAAACCCGGGGGGTCCACTGAAGCTTTCTTT.

The chain joins TRBV27 to TRBJ2-3; tentatively, D is TRBD2 (5 bases). This CDR3 comprises 15 residues. Germline V gene lookup returns CDR1 MNHEY and CDR2 SMNVEV (reference sequence). Between the trimmed V and J ends, which lost 3 bases and 1 base, there was a span of 11 bases. CDR3 in amino acids: CASSFSGYGTDTQYF. The CDR3, as DNA: TGTGCCAGCAGTTTCTCGGGGTACGGCACAGATACGCAGTATTTT.

A few counts support this clonotype. The rearrangement uses TRBV4-1 and TRBJ1-1, with 7 bases lining up with TRBD1. From germline, CDR1 is MGHRA and CDR2 YSYEKL. V was clipped by 4 bases and J by 1 base; unmatched bases: 6. This CDR3 region has 15 residues. The CDR3 region is CASSRSGTANTEAFF. The CDR3 nucleotides are TGCGCCAGCAGCCGCTCCGGGACAGCGAACACTGAAGCTTTCTTT.

The chain uses TRBV5-1 and TRBJ1-1; no definite D call. Germline values: CDR1 SGHRS, CDR2 YFSETQ. The germline V and J ends were trimmed by 2 bases and 0 bases, with 14 bases remaining between them. This CDR3 is 16 amino acids long. This CDR3 reads CASSFHSGSVNTEAFF. CDR3 nucleotide sequence: TGCGCCAGCAGCTTCCACAGTGGGTCTGTGAACACTGAAGCTTTCTTT. The variable domain in full, completed from reference TRBV5-1 and TRBJ1-1, reads KAGVTQTPRYLIKTRGQQVTLSCSPISGHRSVSWYQQTPGQGLQFLFEYFSETQRNKGNFPGRFSGRQFSNSRSEMNVSTLELGDSALYLCASSFHSGSVNTEAFFGQGTRLTVV.